One sample yielded the 30 T cell receptor beta chains listed below, sequenced in a study of blood T cells in healthy people across ages. The second PCR ran roughly 7 to 11 cycles with a sample-barcoded 5' primer and J-beta primers. TCRdb recomputed calls from the 5' RACE reads with MiXCR, one row per CDR3 protein. Of 2 million or so distinct CDR3 sequences listed, less than 50% were seen once; the top ten hold around 2.1%. The sequenced sample consisted of blood. The receptors shown here come from a woman aged 35 to 49 in good health.

This chain connects TRBV7-2 to TRBJ2-7; TRBD2 matches at 8 bases. CDR1 and CDR2 from the germline V gene are SGHTA and FQGNSA. This CDR3 contains 16 residues. After removal of 3 bases from V and 1 base from J, the junction contained 8 bases not matched to a gene. Here the CDR3 DNA reads TGTGCCAGCAGCTTCACGGGGGGGGTCCAATCCTACGAGCAGTACTTC. Amino acid sequence: CASSFTGGVQSYEQYF.

This chain connects TRBV5-1 to TRBJ2-7; possible D gene TRBD2, 6 bases. Germline V gene lookup returns CDR1 SGHRS and CDR2 YFSETQ. Trimming left V 6 bases short and J 6 bases short, with 10 bases between. This CDR3 region has 11 residues. The CDR3 bases are TGCGCCAGCAATGCCGGGGGCGAGCAGTACTTC. This gives the protein CASNAGGEQYF.

The rearrangement uses TRBV12-3 or TRBV12-4 and TRBJ1-6; D is possibly TRBD1 (5 bases). The CDR3 runs 14 residues. V was cut by 5 bases and J by 8 bases, with 13 bases left in between. The CDR3 is CASSVRDPHSPLHF. The CDR3 DNA reads as TGTGCCAGCAGTGTCCGGGACCCCCATTCACCCCTCCACTTT.

The chain employs TRBV7-2 and TRBJ2-1, with TRBD1 identical over 9 bases. V dropped 1 base and J dropped 15; count of bases not matched to a gene: 7. This CDR3 spans 13 amino acids. Germline V gene sequence: CDR1 SGHTA, CDR2 FQGNSA. Written as DNA, the CDR3 is TGTGCCAGCAGCTTAGACAGGGGGCAGGGGCGGTTCTTC. This codes for CASSLDRGQGRFF.

This chain uses TRBV12-3 or TRBV12-4 with TRBJ1-1; weak D call: TRBD1 (6 bases). CDR3 length: 16 amino acids. Trimming removed 5 bases from V and 3 bases from J, with 19 bases in between. CDR3: CASSPRQVLTDTEAFF. For the CDR3, the DNA is TGTGCCAGCAGTCCTCGACAGGTCCTCACGGACACTGAAGCTTTCTTT.

J is TRBJ1-1 and V is TRBV6-5; D remains unclear. Germline-derived CDR1 and CDR2 are MNHEY and SVGAGI. Trimming cost V 5 bases and J 7 bases, with 8 bases left between them. This CDR3 comprises 11 residues. CDR3 in amino acids: CASSKGVEAFF. CDR3 in DNA: TGTGCCAGCAGTAAGGGAGTTGAAGCTTTCTTT.

The J gene is TRBJ2-7, the V gene TRBV6-2 or TRBV6-3; D gene uncertain. The CDR3 contains 13 residues. CDR1 MNHEY and CDR2 SVGEGT come from the germline V gene. Trimming stripped 2 bases from V and 4 bases from J, with 9 bases between. CDR3 residues: CASSYEESYEQYF. DNA for the CDR3: TGTGCCAGCAGTTACGAGGAGTCTTACGAGCAGTACTTC.

The V call is TRBV20-1, the J call TRBJ2-1; 10 bases align to TRBD2. The CDR3 has 14 residues. Trimming removed 3 bases from V and 8 bases from J; junction bases left unmatched: 7. Germline V gene data show CDR1 as DFQATT and CDR2 as SNEGSKA (reference sequence). The CDR3 DNA is TGCAGTGCTAGTAGCGGGGGGCCAAGGGATGAGCAGTTCTTC. It yields the protein CSASSGGPRDEQFF.

The rearrangement uses TRBV4-2 and TRBJ1-2; possibly TRBD1 for D (5 bases). CDR3 length equals 15 residues. Germline loops: CDR1 LGHNA, CDR2 YNFKEQ. Between the trimmed V and J ends, which lost 3 bases and 5 bases, there was a span of 16 bases. Here the CDR3 reads CASSHPGTVLYGYTF. CDR3 DNA sequence: TGTGCCAGCAGCCATCCCGGGACGGTGCTTTATGGCTACACCTTC.

With respect to this clonotype: The final CDR3 position lacks the conserved phenylalanine or tryptophan, pointing to a likely read error. The chain couples TRBV4-3 to TRBJ2-4; TRBD2 matches 11 bases. The CDR3 has 17 amino acids. CDR1 is LGHNA and CDR2 is YSLEER in the germline V gene. The junction had 14 bases not matched to a gene; V was cut back by 0 bases and J by 13 bases. Written as DNA, the CDR3 is TGCGCCAGCAGCCAAGATCTAGGGACTAGCGGATACAATGAGCAGTACTTA. Protein product: CASSQDLGTSGYNEQYL.

The gene calls are TRBV28 and TRBJ1-5; no reliable D call. CDR3 length: 16 residues. V shed 1 base and J shed 0 bases, with 10 bases lying between them. CDR1 is MDHEN, CDR2 SYDVKM, per germline. The CDR3 DNA is TGTGCCAGCAGTTTATCTCTCCTGGATAGCAATCAGCCCCAGCATTTT. This encodes CASSLSLLDSNQPQHF.

A word on this clonotype: A junction end diverges from the germline sequence, so it may reflect a read error. This chain connects TRBV7-2 to TRBJ2-3; a possible D gene is TRBD2 (6 bases). This CDR3 region has 13 residues. CDR1 is SGHTA and CDR2 is FQGNSA in the germline V gene. The CDR3: CASSLGGTDTRYF. As DNA, the CDR3 is TGTGCCAGCAGCTTGGGGGGAACAGATACGCGGTATTTT.

The rearrangement uses TRBV28 and TRBJ1-5; possibly TRBD1 for D (5 bases). The CDR3 has 14 residues. V was shortened by 8 bases and J by 0 bases, with 11 bases between the two germline ends. Germline-derived CDR1 and CDR2 are MDHEN and SYDVKM. CDR3 residues: CASYRGPSNQPQHF. The CDR3 DNA sequence: TGTGCCAGCTACCGGGGACCTAGCAATCAGCCCCAGCATTTT.

This clonotype was detected once. This chain uses TRBV19 with TRBJ2-5, with D tentatively TRBD2 (6 bases). Trimming took off 5 bases at V and 11 bases at J, with 18 bases between the two ends. This CDR3 contains 13 residues. In germline, CDR1 is LNHDA, CDR2 SQIVND (reference sequence). The CDR3 is CASSQGLYNEQYF. Here the CDR3 DNA reads TGTGCCAGTAGTCAGGGACTGTACAATGAGCAGTACTTC. Combining the CDR3 with reference TRBV19 and TRBJ2-5 gives the whole variable domain DGGITQSPKYLFRKEGQNVTLSCEQNLNHDAMYWYRQDPGQGLRLIYYSQIVNDFQKGDIAEGYSVSREKKESFPLTVTSAQKNPTAFYLCASSQGLYNEQYFGPGTRLLVL.

This rearrangement joins TRBV20-1 to TRBJ2-5, with 8 bases that match TRBD2. V shed 5 bases and J 3 bases; nucleotides not matched to a gene: 5. Germline V CDR1 and CDR2: DFQATT, SNEGSKA (reference sequence). This CDR3 has 13 amino acids. The CDR3 DNA reads as TGCAGTGCTTCCGGGACTAGAGAAGAGACCCAGTACTTC. This codes for CSASGTREETQYF.

The chain has TRBV27 and TRBJ2-7, with 11 bases fitting TRBD1. The CDR3 totals 15 residues. V shed 6 bases and J 5 bases; nucleotides not matched to a gene: 9. The V gene's germline CDR1 is MNHEY and CDR2 SMNVEV (reference sequence). CDR3 sequence (DNA): TGTGCCAGCAGACCGGGACAGGGGGTTCTCGACGAGCAGTACTTC. As protein: CASRPGQGVLDEQYF.

There are many counts of this clonotype. The chain uses TRBV28 and TRBJ2-7, with 9 bases that match TRBD1. J lost 1 base, V lost 3 bases, and 4 bases had no gene match. Germline V CDR1 and CDR2: MDHEN, SYDVKM. The CDR3 covers 15 residues. The CDR3 region has the DNA TGTGCCAGCAGTTTGACCGGGACAGGGTCCTACGAGCAGTACTTC. Protein sequence: CASSLTGTGSYEQYF.

This rearrangement joins TRBV6-6 to TRBJ2-1; 9 nucleotides agree with TRBD2. The CDR3 extends over 15 amino acids. Germline values: CDR1 MNHNY, CDR2 SVGAGI (reference sequence). V was pared by 5 bases and J by 4 bases, with 6 bases of the junction left unmatched. In DNA form, the CDR3 reads TGTGCCAGCAGTACAAAGCGGGGGGCTTACAATGAGCAGTTCTTC. Residues: CASSTKRGAYNEQFF.

The chain couples TRBV10-3 to TRBJ2-7; 11 bases agree with TRBD1. The V segment lost 6 bases and the J segment 3 bases; nucleotides outside the gene matches: 7. This CDR3 spans 15 amino acids. CDR1 and CDR2 from the germline V gene are ENHRY and SYGVKD. In DNA, the CDR3 is TGTGCCATCAGCGCCGGACAGGGGGCTCGCTACGAGCAGTACTTC. Its translation is CAISAGQGARYEQYF.

As regards this clonotype: At one of its ends the junction is not consistent with the germline gene, which may arise from a read error. The chain carries TRBV7-7 and TRBJ2-1; the D is unclear. Germline CDR1 SSHAT, CDR2 FNYEAQ (reference sequence). The CDR3 runs to 12 residues. Here the CDR3 reads CASSPHFGEQFF. The CDR3 DNA follows: TGTGCTAGCAGCCCCCATTTTGGGGAGCAGTTCTTC. Drawing the rest from reference TRBV7-7 and TRBJ2-1, the complete variable domain is GAGVSQSPRYKVTKRGQDVTLRCDPISSHATLYWYQQALGQGPEFLTYFNYEAQPDKSGLPSDRFSAERPEGSISTLTIQRTEQRDSAMYRCASSPHFGEQFFGPGTRLTVL.

This chain's CDR3 is CASSAPTGGREQYF. CDR3 in DNA: TGTGCCAGCAGCGCACCGACAGGTGGGAGGGAGCAGTACTTC. J is TRBJ2-7 and V is TRBV5-6; the D call may be TRBD1 or TRBD2 (6 bases each). Per germline, CDR1 SGHDT and CDR2 YYEEEE. The CDR3 is 14 residues long. Trimming removed 4 bases from V and 7 bases from J, with 18 bases in between.

This clonotype was seen a few times. This chain joins TRBV6-2 or TRBV6-3 and TRBJ2-7; D remains ambiguous. The end of the DNA aligns better with TRBJ2-5, so the J call may be wrong. Germline loops: CDR1 MNHEY, CDR2 SVGEGT. The CDR3 sequence is 16 residues long. The CDR3 here is CASSYDEIPFFETQYF. DNA for the CDR3: TGTGCCAGCAGTTACGACGAAATCCCGTTTTTCGAGACCCAGTACTTC.

The V call is TRBV23-1, the J call TRBJ2-3; a possible D gene is TRBD1 (5 bases). TRBV23-1 qualifies as an ORF whose function is uncertain. This CDR3 is 14 amino acids long. V was cut by 6 bases and J by 2 bases, with 12 bases left in between. The CDR3 DNA follows: TGCGCCAGCAGGGACACTAACTCCACAGATACGCAGTATTTT. Its protein is CASRDTNSTDTQYF.

For this clonotype: The junction and the germline gene differ at one end; a read error may be behind it. This chain joins TRBV6-5 and TRBJ1-2, with 12 bases lining up with TRBD1. This CDR3 has 15 amino acids. In germline, CDR1 is MNHEY, CDR2 SVGAGI. The CDR3 DNA is TGTACCAGCAGTGCACCGGGACAGGGGGCTCAGGGCTACACCTTC. This sequence encodes CTSSAPGQGAQGYTF.

The V gene is TRBV7-2, the J gene TRBJ2-7; 7 bases line up with TRBD2. The J call may be faulty, since TRBJ2-5 better matches the DNA end. The CDR3 covers 14 residues. The germline gives CDR1 SGHTA, CDR2 FQGNSA. The CDR3 nucleotides are TGTGCCAGCAGCTTAGGCCCCCCGGGGGGGACCCAGTACTTC. The encoded protein is CASSLGPPGGTQYF.

A few counts support this clonotype. The genes are TRBV9 and TRBJ1-2; D unresolved. Germline CDR1 reads SGDLS; CDR2 reads YYNGEE. V was shortened by 0 bases and J by 6 bases, with 12 bases between the two germline ends. The CDR3 length is 14 residues. Written as DNA, the CDR3 is TGTGCCAGCAGCGTAGTTCCCCAGGACCATGGCTACACCTTC. Translating it yields CASSVVPQDHGYTF.

The chain combines TRBV20-1 with TRBJ2-7; D perhaps matches TRBD1 (6 bases). CDR1 and CDR2 (germline): DFQATT, SNEGSKA (reference sequence). The CDR3 extends over 15 amino acids. V lost 0 bases and J 2 bases, leaving 14 bases between the germline ends. The CDR3 spells CSARDHPGAPYEQYF. Written as DNA, the CDR3 is TGCAGTGCTAGAGATCACCCAGGGGCCCCCTACGAGCAGTACTTC.

The chain combines TRBV6-1 with TRBJ1-2; 8 positions agree with TRBD1. V lost 7 bases, J lost 2 bases, and 18 bases stayed unmatched. Germline CDR1 MNHNS, CDR2 SASEGT. The CDR3 is 18 amino acids. CDR3 bases: TGTGCCAGCAATAAGATACCGGGACAGGCGGGAATCAACTATGGCTACACCTTC. Its translation: CASNKIPGQAGINYGYTF.

This rearrangement joins TRBV27 to TRBJ2-6; D is uncertain. V lost 6 bases to trimming and J lost 0 bases, with 9 bases between them. The CDR3 totals 15 residues. Per the germline V gene, CDR1 is MNHEY and CDR2 is SMNVEV (reference sequence). The CDR3 sequence is CASSTPSSGANVLTF. DNA of the CDR3: TGTGCCAGCAGCACGCCCTCCTCTGGGGCCAACGTCCTGACTTTC.

This clonotype was detected only a few times. The chain carries TRBV14 and TRBJ1-2; TRBD1 agrees at 8 bases. This CDR3 comprises 15 residues. Germline assignment: CDR1 SGHDN and CDR2 FVKESK. J gave up 4 bases and V 1 base, and 5 bases lay outside the gene matches. The CDR3 loop reads CASSQGSGQGYGYTF. DNA of the CDR3: TGTGCCAGCAGCCAAGGTTCCGGACAGGGCTATGGCTACACCTTC.